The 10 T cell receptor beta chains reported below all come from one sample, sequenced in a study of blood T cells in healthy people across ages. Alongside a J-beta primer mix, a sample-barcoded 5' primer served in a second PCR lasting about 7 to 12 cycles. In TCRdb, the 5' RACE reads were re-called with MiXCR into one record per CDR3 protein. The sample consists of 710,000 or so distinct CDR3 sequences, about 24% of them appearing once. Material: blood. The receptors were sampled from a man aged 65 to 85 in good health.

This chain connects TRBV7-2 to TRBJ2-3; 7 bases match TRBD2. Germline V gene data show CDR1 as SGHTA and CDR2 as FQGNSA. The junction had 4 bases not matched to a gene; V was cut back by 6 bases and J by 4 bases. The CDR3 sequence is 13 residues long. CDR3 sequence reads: CASSRDYSDTQYF. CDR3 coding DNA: TGTGCCAGCAGTAGGGACTACTCAGATACGCAGTATTTT.

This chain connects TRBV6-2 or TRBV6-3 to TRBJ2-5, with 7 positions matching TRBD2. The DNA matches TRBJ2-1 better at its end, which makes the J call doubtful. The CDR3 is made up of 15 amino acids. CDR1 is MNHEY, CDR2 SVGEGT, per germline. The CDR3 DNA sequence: TGTGCCAGCAGTTACGACGGACTAGAAAAGAATGAGCAGTTCTTC. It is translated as CASSYDGLEKNEQFF.

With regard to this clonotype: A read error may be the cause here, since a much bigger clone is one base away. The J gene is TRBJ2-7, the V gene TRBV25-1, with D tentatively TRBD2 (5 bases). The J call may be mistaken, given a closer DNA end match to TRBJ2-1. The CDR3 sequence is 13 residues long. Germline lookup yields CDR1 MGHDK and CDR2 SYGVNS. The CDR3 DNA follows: TGTGCCAGCAGTAGCGGCAACCTCAATCAGCAGTTCTTC. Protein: CASSSGNLNQQFF.

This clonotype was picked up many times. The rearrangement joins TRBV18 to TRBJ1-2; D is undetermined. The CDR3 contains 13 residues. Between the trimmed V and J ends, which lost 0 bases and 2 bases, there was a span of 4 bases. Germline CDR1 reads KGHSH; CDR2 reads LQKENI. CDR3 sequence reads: CASSPPGNYGYTF. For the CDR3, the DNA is TGTGCCAGCTCACCACCAGGGAACTATGGCTACACCTTC.

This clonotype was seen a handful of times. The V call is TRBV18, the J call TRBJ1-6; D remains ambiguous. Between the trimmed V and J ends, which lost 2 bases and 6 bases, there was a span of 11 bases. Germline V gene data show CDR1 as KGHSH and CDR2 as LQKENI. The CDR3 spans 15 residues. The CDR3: CASSPSEGSNSPLHF. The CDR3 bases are TGTGCCAGCTCACCATCGGAGGGTAGTAATTCACCCCTCCACTTT.

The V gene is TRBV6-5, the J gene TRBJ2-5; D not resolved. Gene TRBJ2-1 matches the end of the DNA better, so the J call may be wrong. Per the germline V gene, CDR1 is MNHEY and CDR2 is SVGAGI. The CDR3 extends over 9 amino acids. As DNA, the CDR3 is TGTACCACCGAGTTGGGGCAGTTCTTC. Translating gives CTTELGQFF.

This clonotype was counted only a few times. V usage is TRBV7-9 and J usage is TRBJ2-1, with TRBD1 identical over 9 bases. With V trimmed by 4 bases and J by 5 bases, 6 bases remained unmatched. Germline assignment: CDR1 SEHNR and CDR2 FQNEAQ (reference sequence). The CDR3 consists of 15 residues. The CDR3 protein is CASSSRQGVHNEQFF. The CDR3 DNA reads TGTGCCAGCAGCTCGAGACAGGGGGTACACAATGAGCAGTTCTTC.

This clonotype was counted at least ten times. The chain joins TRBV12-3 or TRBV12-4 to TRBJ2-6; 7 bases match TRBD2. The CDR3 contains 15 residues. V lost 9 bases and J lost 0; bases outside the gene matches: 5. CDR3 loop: CASATGGSGANVLTF. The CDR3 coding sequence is TGTGCCAGTGCAACGGGGGGCTCTGGGGCCAACGTCCTGACTTTC.

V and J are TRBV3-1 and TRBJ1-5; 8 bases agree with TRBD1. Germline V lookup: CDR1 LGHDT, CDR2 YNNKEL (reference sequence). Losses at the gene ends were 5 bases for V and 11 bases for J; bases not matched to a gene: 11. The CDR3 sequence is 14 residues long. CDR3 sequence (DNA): TGTGCCAGCAGCGCCTACCCGACAGGGGCGGCCCAGCATTTT. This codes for CASSAYPTGAAQHF.

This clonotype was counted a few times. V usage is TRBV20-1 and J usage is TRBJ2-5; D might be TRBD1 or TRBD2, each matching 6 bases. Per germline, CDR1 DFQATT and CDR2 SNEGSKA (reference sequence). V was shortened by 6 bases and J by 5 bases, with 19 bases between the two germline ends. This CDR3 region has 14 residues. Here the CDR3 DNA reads TGCAGTGCCCAGTCAGGTCAGGGGAGGGAGACCCAGTACTTC. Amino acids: CSAQSGQGRETQYF.